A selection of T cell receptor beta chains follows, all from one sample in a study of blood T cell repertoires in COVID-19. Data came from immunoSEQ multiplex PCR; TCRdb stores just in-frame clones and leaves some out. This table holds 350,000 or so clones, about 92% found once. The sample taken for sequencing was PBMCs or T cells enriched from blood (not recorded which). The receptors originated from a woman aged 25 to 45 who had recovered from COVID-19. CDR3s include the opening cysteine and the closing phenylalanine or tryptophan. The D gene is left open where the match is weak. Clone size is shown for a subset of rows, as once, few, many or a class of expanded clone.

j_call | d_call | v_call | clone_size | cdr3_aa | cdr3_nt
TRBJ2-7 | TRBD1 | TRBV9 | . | CASSVGDRAFEQYF | TGTGCCAGCAGCGTAGGGGACAGGGCCTTCGAGCAGTACTTC
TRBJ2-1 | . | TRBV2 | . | CASSKVPSSYNEQFF | TGTGCCAGCAGTAAAGTCCCTAGTTCCTACAATGAGCAGTTCTTC
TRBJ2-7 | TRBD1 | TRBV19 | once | CAIQTGSGEQYF | TGTGCCATCCAGACAGGGTCCGGTGAGCAGTACTTC
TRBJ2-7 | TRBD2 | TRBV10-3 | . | CAISGQRDSYEQYF | TGTGCCATCAGTGGCCAGCGGGATTCCTACGAGCAGTACTTC
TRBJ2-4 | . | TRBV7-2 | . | CASSLKTGRDIQYF | TGTGCCAGCAGCTTAAAAACAGGGAGGGACATTCAGTACTTC
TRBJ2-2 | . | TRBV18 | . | CASSQQRVTGELFF | TGTGCCAGCTCCCAGCAGCGGGTAACCGGGGAGCTGTTTTTT
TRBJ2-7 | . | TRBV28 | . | CASRDRSFRVFYEQYF | TGTGCCAGCAGGGATCGCAGCTTCAGGGTATTCTACGAGCAGTACTTC
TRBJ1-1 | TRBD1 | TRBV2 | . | CASRYPGQGMNTEAFF | TGTGCCAGCAGATACCCTGGACAGGGGATGAACACTGAAGCTTTCTTT
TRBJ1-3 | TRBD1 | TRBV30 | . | CAWNRGSSGNTIYF | TGTGCCTGGAACAGGGGGAGCTCTGGAAACACCATATATTTT
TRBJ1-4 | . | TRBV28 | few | CASSLGQGNEKLFF | TGTGCCAGCAGTTTAGGGCAGGGGAATGAAAAACTGTTTTTT
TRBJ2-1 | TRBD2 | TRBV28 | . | CASSLNLAAPSEQFF | TGTGCCAGCAGTTTAAACCTAGCGGCGCCAAGTGAGCAGTTCTTC
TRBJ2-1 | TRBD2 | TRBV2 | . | CASRSQSGGTSYNEQFF | TGTGCCAGCAGATCTCAAAGCGGGGGGACCTCCTACAATGAGCAGTTCTTC
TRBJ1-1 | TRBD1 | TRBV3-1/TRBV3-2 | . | CASSPWDRGTEAFF | TGTGCCAGCAGCCCGTGGGACAGGGGGACTGAAGCTTTCTTT
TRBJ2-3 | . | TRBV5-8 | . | CASSFGEDTDTQYF | TGTGCCAGCAGCTTTGGAGAAGACACAGATACGCAGTATTTT
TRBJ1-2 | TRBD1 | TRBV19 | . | CASSIVTGNYGYTF | TGTGCCAGTAGTATAGTGACAGGGAACTATGGCTACACCTTC
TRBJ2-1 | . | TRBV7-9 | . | CASRRIAQGSDEQFF | TGTGCCAGCAGGCGTATCGCCCAGGGGTCGGATGAGCAGTTCTTC
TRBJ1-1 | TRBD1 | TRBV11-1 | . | CASSSRDRVTEAFF | TGTGCCAGCAGCTCCCGGGACAGGGTCACTGAAGCTTTCTTT
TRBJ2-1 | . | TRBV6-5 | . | CASSATGAGRNEQFF | TGTGCCAGCAGCGCGACAGGGGCCGGGAGGAATGAGCAGTTCTTC
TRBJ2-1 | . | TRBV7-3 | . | CASSLIDSEGAYNEQFF | TGTGCCAGCAGCTTAATCGATTCTGAGGGGGCCTACAATGAGCAGTTCTTC
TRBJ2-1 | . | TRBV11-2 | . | CASSLAGSSYNEQFF | TGTGCCAGCAGCTTAGCCGGGAGTTCCTACAATGAGCAGTTCTTC
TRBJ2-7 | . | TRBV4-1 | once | CASSRTETGSYEQYF | TGCGCCAGCAGCCGTACAGAGACAGGATCCTACGAGCAGTACTTC
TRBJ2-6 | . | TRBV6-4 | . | CASSDPLKISGANVLTF | TGTGCCAGCAGTGACCCACTTAAAATATCTGGGGCCAACGTCCTGACTTTC
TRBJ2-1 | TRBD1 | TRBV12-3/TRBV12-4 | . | CASSADRFNEQFF | TGTGCCAGCAGTGCGGACAGGTTTAATGAGCAGTTCTTC
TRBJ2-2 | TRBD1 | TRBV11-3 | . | CASSLALGQGSGELFF | TGTGCCAGCAGCTTGGCTCTGGGACAGGGGTCCGGGGAGCTGTTTTTT
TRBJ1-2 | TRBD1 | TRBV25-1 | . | CASSGKQGYYGYTF | TGTGCCAGCAGTGGAAAACAGGGGTACTATGGCTACACCTTC
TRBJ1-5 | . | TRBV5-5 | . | CASSLEGGRNQPQHF | TGTGCCAGCAGCTTGGAGGGAGGGCGAAATCAGCCCCAGCATTTT
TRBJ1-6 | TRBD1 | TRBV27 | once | CASSYNPGQGASPLHF | TGTGCCAGCAGTTACAATCCGGGACAGGGGGCTTCACCCCTCCACTTT
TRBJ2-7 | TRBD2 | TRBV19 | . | CASSIRGLVHEQYF | TGTGCCAGTAGTATAAGGGGACTAGTCCACGAGCAGTACTTC
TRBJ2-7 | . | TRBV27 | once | CASSPRSSYEQYF | TGTGCCAGCAGCCCTAGGAGCTCCTACGAGCAGTACTTC
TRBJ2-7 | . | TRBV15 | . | CATSRELGGKGEQYF | TGTGCCACCAGCAGAGAGTTGGGGGGAAAGGGCGAGCAGTACTTC
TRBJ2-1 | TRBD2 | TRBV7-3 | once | CASSSGRGNEQFF | TGTGCCAGCAGCTCCGGGAGGGGGAATGAGCAGTTCTTC
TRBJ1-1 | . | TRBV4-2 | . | CASSQDQMGGAFF | TGTGCCAGCAGCCAAGATCAGATGGGGGGAGCTTTCTTT
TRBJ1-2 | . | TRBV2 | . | CASRDGGAVGYTF | TGTGCCAGCAGGGACGGGGGGGCAGTTGGCTACACCTTC
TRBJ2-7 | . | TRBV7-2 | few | CASSQGRSYEQYF | TGTGCCAGCAGCCAGGGGCGTTCCTACGAGCAGTACTTC
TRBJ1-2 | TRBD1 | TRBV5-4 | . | CASSTGAQDYGYTF | TGTGCCAGCAGTACAGGGGCGCAAGACTATGGCTACACCTTC
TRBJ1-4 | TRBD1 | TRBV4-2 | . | CASSQGDRNEKLFF | TGTGCCAGCAGCCAAGGGGACAGGAATGAAAAACTGTTTTTT
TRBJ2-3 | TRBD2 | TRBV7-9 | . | CASSFGGDTDTQYF | TGTGCCAGCAGCTTCGGGGGGGACACAGATACGCAGTATTTT